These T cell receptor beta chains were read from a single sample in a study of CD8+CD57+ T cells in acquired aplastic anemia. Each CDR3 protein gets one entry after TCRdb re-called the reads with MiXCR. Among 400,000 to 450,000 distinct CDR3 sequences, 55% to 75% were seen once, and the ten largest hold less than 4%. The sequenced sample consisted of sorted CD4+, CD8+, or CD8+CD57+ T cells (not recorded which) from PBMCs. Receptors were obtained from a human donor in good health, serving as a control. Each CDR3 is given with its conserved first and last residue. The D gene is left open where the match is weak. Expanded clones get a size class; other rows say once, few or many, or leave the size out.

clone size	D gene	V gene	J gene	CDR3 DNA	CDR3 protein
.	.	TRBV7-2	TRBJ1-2	TGTGCCAGCAGCTTAAAGGCCAATGGGTCTGGCTACAACTTC	CASSLKANGSGYNF
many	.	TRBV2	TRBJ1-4	TGTGCCAGCAGTGAAGCCTGGACAAGGGGTGAAAAACTGTTTTTT	CASSEAWTRGEKLFF
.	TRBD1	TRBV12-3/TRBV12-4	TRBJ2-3	TGTGCCAGCAGCCTCCCGACAGGGATAGATACGCAGTATTTT	CASSLPTGIDTQYF
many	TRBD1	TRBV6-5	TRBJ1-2	TGTGCCAGCAGTTCCAGACAGGGGGAAGATGGCTACACCTTC	CASSSRQGEDGYTF
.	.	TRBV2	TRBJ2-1	TGTGCCAGCAGTTTGCAAGCAGGGGGGTACAATGAGCAGTTCTTC	CASSLQAGGYNEQFF
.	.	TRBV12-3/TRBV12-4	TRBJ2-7	TGTGCCAGCATCAGTGGGGATCTGGCATCCTACGAGCAGTACTTC	CASISGDLASYEQYF
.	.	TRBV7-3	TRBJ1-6	TGTGCCAGCAGCTTCACCGGGTCCCGGACCTCTAATACGCCCCTCCACTTT	CASSFTGSRTSNTPLHF
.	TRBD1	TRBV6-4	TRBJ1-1	TGTGCCAGCAGTATCCGGGACAGGTCGAACACTGAAGCTTTCTTT	CASSIRDRSNTEAFF
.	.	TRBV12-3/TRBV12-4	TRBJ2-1	TGTGCCAGCAGTCGGACAGTGCATCATGAGCAGTTCTTC	CASSRTVHHEQFF
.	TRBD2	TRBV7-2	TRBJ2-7	TGTGCCAGCAGAACTAGCGGGGGGACGGACGAGCAGCACTTC	CASRTSGGTDEQHF
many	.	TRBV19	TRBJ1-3	TGTGCCAGTAGCCCCCGAGGGTTATGGCCCTCTGGAAACACCATATATTTT	CASSPRGLWPSGNTIYF
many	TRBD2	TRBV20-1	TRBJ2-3	TGCAGTGCTGAGACTAGCGGGGGCACAGATACGCAGTATTTT	CSAETSGGTDTQYF
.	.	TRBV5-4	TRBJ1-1	TGTGCCAGCAGCCAAAACGGGGAGACTGAAGCTTTCTTT	CASSQNGETEAFF
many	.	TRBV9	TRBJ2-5	TGTGCCAGCAGCCGACGGGGGGCCGAAGAGACCCAGTACTTC	CASSRRGAEETQYF
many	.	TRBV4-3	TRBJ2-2	TGCGCCAGCAGCCAAGAATTGCGTAGTGACACCGGGGAGCTGTTTTTT	CASSQELRSDTGELFF
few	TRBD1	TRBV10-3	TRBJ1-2	TGTGCCATCAGTGGGACAGGGATGGGCTACACCTTC	CAISGTGMGYTF
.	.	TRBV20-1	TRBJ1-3	TGCAGTGCTAAAGGGGGTGGAAACACCATATATTTT	CSAKGGGNTIYF
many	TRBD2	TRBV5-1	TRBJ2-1	TGCGCCAGCAGCCGGACACTAGCGGGGGCTTACAATGAGCAGTTCTTC	CASSRTLAGAYNEQFF
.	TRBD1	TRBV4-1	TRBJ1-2	TGCGCCAGCAGCGCCCTACAGGGGAGGGGATCTAATGGCTACACCTTC	CASSALQGRGSNGYTF
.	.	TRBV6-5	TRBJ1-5	TGTGCCAGCAGGCCCAATCAGCCCCAGCATTTT	CASRPNQPQHF
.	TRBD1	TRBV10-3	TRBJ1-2	TGTGCCATCAGGGGGGACAGTGACTACACCTTC	CAIRGDSDYTF
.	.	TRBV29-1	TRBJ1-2	TGCAGCGTCCAATTGCGAGGCGGGGCGGGCGATGGCTACACCTTC	CSVQLRGGAGDGYTF
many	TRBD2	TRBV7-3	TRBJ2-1	TGTGCCAGCAGCCCCACTAGCGGGGGGTCTTACAATGAGCAGTTCTTC	CASSPTSGGSYNEQFF
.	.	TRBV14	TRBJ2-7	TGTGCCAGCAGCCAAGGGCCGGGAGTCGACGAGCAGTACTTC	CASSQGPGVDEQYF
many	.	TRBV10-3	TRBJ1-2	TGTGCCATCAGTGAGCGCAGCCTCTATGGCTACACCTTC	CAISERSLYGYTF
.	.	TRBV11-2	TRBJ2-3	TGTGCCAGCAGCCCCGGACTGACGGGCGATGAGCAGTATTTT	CASSPGLTGDEQYF
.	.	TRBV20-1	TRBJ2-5	TGCAGTGCTAGAGCGGAGTATAATTCACCCCAGTACTTC	CSARAEYNSPQYF
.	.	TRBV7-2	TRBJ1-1	.	CASSFPGRAEAFFFF
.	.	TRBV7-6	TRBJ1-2	TGTGCCTGTCGTGGAGACGGGGGGCGCGATGGCTCCTTCTTC	CACRGDGGRDGSFF